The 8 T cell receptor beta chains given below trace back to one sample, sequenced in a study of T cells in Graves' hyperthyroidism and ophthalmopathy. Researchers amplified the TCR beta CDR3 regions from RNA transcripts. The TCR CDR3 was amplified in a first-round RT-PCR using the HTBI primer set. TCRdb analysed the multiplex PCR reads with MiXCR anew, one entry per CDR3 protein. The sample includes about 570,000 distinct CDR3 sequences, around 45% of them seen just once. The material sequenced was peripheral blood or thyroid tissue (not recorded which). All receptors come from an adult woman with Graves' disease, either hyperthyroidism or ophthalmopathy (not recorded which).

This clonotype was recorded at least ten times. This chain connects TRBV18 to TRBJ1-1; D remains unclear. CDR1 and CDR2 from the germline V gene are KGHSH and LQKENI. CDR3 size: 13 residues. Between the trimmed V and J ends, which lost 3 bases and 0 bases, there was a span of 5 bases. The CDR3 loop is CASSPPLNTEAFF. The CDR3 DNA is TGTGCCAGCTCACCCCCCCTGAACACTGAAGCTTTCTTT.

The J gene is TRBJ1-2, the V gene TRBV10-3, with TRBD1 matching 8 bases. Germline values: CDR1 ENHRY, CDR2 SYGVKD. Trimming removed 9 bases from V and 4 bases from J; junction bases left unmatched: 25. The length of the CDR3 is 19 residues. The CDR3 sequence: CAIANRVGQGAGGPYGYTF. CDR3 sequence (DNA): TGTGCCATTGCCAACAGGGTGGGGCAAGGCGCAGGGGGCCCCTATGGCTACACCTTC.

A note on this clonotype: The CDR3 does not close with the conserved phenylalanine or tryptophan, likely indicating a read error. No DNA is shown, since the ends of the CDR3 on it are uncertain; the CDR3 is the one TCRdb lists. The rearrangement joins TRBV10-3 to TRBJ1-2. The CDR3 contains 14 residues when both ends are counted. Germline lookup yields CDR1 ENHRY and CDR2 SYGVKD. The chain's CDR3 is CAISESRTAYGYAL.

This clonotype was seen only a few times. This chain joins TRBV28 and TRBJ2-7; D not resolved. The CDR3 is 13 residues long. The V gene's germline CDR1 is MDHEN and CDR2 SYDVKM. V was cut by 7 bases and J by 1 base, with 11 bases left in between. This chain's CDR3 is CASMDRTSYEQYF. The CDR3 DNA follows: TGTGCCAGCATGGACCGAACGTCCTACGAGCAGTACTTC. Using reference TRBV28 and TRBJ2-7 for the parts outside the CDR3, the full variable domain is DVKVTQSSRYLVKRTGEKVFLECVQDMDHENMFWYRQDPGLGLRLIYFSYDVKMKEKGDIPEGYSVSREKKERFSLILESASTNQTSMYLCASMDRTSYEQYFGPGTRLTVT.

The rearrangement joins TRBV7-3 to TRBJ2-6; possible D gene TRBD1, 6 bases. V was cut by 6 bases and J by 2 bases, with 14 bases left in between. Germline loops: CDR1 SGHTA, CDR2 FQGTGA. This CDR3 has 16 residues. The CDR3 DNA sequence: TGTGCCAGCAGTGCCTGGAGACAGGCTGGGGCCAACGTCCTGACTTTC. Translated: CASSAWRQAGANVLTF.

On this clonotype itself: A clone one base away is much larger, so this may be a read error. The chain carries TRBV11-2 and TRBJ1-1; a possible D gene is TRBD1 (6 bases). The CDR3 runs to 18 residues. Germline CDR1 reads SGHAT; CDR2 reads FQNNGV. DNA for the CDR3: TGTACCAGCAGCTTTACGTTCCGTGGCAGGGGCATGAACACTGAAGCTTTCTTT. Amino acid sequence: CTSSFTFRGRGMNTEAFF.

CDR3 sequence: CSARDGAGTENEKLFF. Written as DNA, the CDR3 is TGCAGTGCTAGAGATGGGGCCGGGACAGAGAATGAAAAACTGTTTTTT. The chain joins TRBV20-1 to TRBJ1-4; TRBD1 agrees at 7 bases. The trim removed 0 bases at V and 5 bases at J, leaving 9 bases unmatched. CDR3 length: 16 amino acids. Germline CDR1 reads DFQATT; CDR2 reads SNEGSKA (reference sequence).

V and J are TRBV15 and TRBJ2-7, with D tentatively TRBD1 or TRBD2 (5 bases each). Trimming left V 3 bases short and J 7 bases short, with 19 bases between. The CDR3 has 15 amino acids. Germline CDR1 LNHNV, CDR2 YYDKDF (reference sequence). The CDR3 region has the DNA TGTGCCACCAGCAGTTATGTGGTGGGGGTGGGAGAGCAGTACTTC. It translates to CATSSYVVGVGEQYF.